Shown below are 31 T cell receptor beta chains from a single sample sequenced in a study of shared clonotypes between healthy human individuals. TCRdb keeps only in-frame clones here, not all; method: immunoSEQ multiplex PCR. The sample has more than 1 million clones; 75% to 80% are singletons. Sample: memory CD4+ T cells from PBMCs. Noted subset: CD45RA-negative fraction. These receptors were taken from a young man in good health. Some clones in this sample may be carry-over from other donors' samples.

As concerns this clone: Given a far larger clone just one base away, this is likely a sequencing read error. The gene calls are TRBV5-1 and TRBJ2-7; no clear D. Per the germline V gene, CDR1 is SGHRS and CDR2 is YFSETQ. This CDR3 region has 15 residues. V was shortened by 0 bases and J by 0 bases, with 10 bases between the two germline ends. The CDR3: CASSLGVGLSYEQYF. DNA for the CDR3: TGCGCCAGCAGCTTGGGAGTAGGTCTCTCCTACGAGCAGTACTTC.

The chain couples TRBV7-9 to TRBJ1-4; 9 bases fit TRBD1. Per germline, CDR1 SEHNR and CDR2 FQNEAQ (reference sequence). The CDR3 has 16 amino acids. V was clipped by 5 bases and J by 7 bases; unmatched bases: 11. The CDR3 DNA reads TGTGCCAGCAGCCCACAGGGGGCCGGTGTGGGTGAAAAACTGTTTTTT. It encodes CASSPQGAGVGEKLFF.

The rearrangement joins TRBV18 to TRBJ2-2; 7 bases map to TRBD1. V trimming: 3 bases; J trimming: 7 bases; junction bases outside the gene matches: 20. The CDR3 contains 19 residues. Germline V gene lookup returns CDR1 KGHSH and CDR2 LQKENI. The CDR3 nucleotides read TGTGCCAGCTCACCCCGCCACTTATTTTCCCGGGACAGTCACGGGGAGCTGTTTTTT. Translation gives CASSPRHLFSRDSHGELFF.

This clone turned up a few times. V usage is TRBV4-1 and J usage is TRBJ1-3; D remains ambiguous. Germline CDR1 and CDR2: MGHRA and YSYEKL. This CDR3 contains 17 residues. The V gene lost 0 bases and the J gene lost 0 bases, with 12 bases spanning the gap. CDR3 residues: CASSQDQAQISGNTIYF. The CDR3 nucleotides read TGCGCCAGCAGCCAAGATCAGGCACAGATCTCTGGAAACACCATATATTTT.

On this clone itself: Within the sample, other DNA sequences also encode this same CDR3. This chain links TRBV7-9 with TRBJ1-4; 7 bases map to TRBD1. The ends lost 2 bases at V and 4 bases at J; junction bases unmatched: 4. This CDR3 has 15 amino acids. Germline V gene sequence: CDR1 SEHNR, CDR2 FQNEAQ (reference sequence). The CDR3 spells CASSLNRGGNEKLFF. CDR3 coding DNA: TGTGCCAGCAGCTTAAACAGGGGTGGTAATGAAAAACTGTTTTTT.

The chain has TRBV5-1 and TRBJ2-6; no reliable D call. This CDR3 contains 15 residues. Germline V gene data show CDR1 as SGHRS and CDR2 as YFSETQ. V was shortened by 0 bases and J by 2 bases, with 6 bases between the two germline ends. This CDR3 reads CASSLGIPGANVLTF. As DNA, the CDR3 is TGCGCCAGCAGCTTGGGCATCCCTGGGGCCAACGTCCTGACTTTC.

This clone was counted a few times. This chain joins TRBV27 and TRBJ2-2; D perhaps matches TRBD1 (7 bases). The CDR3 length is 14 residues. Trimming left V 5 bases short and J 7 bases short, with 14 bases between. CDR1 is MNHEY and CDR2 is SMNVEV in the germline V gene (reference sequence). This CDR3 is CASSAGQLIGELFF. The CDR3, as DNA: TGTGCCAGCAGTGCGGGACAGTTGATCGGGGAGCTGTTTTTT.

The CDR3 coding sequence is TGTGCCAGCAGTGCGGGACTAGCGGGGGGGGAGAATGAGCAGTTCTTC. It is translated as CASSAGLAGGENEQFF. The V call is TRBV27, the J call TRBJ2-1, with 16 bases lining up with TRBD2. Per the germline V gene, CDR1 is MNHEY and CDR2 is SMNVEV (reference sequence). The CDR3 has 16 residues. Losses at the gene ends were 5 bases for V and 7 bases for J; bases not matched to a gene: 5.

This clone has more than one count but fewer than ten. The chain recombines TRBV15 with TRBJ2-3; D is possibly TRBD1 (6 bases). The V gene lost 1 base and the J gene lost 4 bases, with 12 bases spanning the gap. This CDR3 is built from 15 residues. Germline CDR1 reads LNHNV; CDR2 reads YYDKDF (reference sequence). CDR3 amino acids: CATSRGQAKPDTQYF. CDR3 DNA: TGTGCCACCAGCAGAGGACAGGCGAAGCCAGATACGCAGTATTTT.

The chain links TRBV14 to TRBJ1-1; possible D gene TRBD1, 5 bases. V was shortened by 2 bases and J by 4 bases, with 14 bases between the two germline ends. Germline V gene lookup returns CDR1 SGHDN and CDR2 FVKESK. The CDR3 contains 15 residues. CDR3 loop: CASSQLWGRVTEAFF. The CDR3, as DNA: TGTGCCAGCAGCCAACTCTGGGGCCGCGTCACTGAAGCTTTCTTT.

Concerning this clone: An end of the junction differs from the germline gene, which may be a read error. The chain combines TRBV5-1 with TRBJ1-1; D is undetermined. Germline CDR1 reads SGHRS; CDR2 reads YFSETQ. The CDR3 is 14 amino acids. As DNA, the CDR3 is TGCGCCAGCAGCTGGAATGCGGTGAACGCTGAAGCTTTCTTT. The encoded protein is CASSWNAVNAEAFF.

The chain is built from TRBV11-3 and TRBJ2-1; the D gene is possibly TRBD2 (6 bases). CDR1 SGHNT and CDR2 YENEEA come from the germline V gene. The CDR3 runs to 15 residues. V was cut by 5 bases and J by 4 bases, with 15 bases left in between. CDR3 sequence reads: CASSQGAGFYNEQFF. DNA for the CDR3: TGTGCCAGCAGCCAGGGCGCGGGGTTTTACAATGAGCAGTTCTTC.

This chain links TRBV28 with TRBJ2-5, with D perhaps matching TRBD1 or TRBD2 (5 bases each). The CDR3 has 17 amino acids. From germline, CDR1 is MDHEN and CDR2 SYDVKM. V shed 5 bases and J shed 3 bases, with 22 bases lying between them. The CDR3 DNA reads TGTGCCAGCAGTGTAGGGGACCCTACAAACGGGGAAGAGACCCAGTACTTC. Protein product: CASSVGDPTNGEETQYF.

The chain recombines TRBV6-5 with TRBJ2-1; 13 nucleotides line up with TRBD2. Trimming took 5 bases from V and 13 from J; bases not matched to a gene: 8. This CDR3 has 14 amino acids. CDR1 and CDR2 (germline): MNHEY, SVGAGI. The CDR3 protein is CASSLMGLAGNQFF. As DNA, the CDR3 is TGTGCCAGCAGTCTGATGGGACTAGCGGGGAACCAGTTCTTC.

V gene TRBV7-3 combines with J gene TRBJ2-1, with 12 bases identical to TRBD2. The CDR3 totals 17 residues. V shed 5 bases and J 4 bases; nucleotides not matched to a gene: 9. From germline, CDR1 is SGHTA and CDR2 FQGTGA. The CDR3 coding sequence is TGTGCCAGCAGCCGATTATCTGGACTAGCGGGGTACAATGAGCAGTTCTTC. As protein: CASSRLSGLAGYNEQFF.

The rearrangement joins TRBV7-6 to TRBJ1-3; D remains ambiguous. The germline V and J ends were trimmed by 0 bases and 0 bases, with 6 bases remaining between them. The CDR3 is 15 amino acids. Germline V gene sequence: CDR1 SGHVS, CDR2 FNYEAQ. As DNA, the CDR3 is TGTGCCAGCAGCTTAGCTGGACGCTCTGGAAACACCATATATTTT. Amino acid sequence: CASSLAGRSGNTIYF.

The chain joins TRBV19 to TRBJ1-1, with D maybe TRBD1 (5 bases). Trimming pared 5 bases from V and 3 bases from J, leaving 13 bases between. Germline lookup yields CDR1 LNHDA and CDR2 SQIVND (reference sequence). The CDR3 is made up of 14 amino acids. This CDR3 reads CASSLPGYHTEAFF. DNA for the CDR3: TGTGCCAGTAGTCTGCCAGGGTACCACACTGAAGCTTTCTTT. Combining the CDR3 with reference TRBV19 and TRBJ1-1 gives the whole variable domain DGGITQSPKYLFRKEGQNVTLSCEQNLNHDAMYWYRQDPGQGLRLIYYSQIVNDFQKGDIAEGYSVSREKKESFPLTVTSAQKNPTAFYLCASSLPGYHTEAFFGQGTRLTVV.

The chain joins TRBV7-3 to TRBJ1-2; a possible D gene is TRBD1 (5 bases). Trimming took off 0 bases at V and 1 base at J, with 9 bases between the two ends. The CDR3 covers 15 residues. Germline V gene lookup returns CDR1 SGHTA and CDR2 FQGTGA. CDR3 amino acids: CASSLTRGDNYGYTF. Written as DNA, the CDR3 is TGTGCCAGCAGCTTAACACGGGGGGATAACTATGGCTACACCTTC.

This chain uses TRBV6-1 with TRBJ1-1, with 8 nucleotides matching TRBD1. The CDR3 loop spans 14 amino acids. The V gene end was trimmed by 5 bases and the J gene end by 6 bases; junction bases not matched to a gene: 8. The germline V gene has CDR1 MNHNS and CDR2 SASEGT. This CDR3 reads CASSTLTGVPEAFF. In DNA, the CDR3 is TGTGCCAGCAGTACTCTGACAGGGGTCCCTGAAGCTTTCTTT.

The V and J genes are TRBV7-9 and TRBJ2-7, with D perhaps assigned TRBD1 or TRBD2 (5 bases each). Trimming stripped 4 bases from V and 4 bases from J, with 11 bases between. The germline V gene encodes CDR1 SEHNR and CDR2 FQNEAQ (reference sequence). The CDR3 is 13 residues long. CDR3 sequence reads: CASSSSGRYEQYF. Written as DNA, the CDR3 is TGTGCCAGCAGCTCATCGGGGCGGTACGAGCAGTACTTC. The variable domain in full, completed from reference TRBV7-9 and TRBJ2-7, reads DTGVSQNPRHKITKRGQNVTFRCDPISEHNRLYWYRQTLGQGPEFLTYFQNEAQLEKSRLLSDRFSAERPKGSFSTLEIQRTEQGDSAMYLCASSSSGRYEQYFGPGTRLTVT.

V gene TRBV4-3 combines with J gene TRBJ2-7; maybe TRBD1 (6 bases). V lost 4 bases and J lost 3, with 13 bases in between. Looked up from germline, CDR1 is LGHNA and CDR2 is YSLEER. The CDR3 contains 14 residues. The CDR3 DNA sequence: TGCGCCAGCAGCCCAGGACAGCGAAACTACGAGCAGTACTTC. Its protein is CASSPGQRNYEQYF.

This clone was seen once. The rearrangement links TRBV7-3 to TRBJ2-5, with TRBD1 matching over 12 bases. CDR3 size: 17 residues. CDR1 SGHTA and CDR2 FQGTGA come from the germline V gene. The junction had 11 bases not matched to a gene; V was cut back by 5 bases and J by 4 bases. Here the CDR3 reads CASSARVGTGGLETQYF. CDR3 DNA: TGTGCCAGCAGCGCAAGGGTCGGGACAGGGGGCCTAGAGACCCAGTACTTC.

The CDR3 DNA follows: TGTGCCAGCATCCCGGGAGGGACAGGATTTTCTGAAGCTTTCTTT. Its translation: CASIPGGTGFSEAFF. The chain links TRBV28 to TRBJ1-1; 8 bases align to TRBD1. Trimming at V came to 7 bases and at J to 6 bases, leaving 13 bases not matched to a gene. Germline-derived CDR1 and CDR2 are MDHEN and SYDVKM. The CDR3 has 15 residues.

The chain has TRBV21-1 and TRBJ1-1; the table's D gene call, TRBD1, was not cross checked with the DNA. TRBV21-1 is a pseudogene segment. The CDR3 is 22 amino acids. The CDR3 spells CASSTKGDRGNVFTPMNTEAFF. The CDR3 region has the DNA TGTGCCAGCAGCACAAAAGGGGACAGGGGGAATGTTTTCACCCCAATGAACACTGAAGCTTTCTTT.

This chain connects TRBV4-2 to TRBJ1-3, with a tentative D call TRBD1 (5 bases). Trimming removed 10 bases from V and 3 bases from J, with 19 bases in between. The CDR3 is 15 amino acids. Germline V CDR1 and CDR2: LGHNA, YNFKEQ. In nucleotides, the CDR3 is TGTGCCACCCATTCCGGGGCCGGAGGTGGAAACACCATATATTTT. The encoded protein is CATHSGAGGGNTIYF.

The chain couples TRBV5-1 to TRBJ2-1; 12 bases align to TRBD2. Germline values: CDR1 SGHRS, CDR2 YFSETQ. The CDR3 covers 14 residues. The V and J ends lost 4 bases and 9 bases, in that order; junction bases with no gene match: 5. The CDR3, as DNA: TGCGCCAGCAGCCCGGAACTAGCGGGAGGTGAGCAGTTCTTC. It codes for CASSPELAGGEQFF.

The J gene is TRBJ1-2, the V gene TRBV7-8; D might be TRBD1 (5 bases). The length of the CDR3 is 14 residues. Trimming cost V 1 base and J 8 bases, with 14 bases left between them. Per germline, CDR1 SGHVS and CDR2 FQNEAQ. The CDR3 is CASSLVIGGSGYTF. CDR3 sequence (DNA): TGTGCCAGCAGCTTAGTGATCGGGGGGAGCGGCTACACCTTC. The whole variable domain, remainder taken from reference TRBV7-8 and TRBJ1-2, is GAGVSQSPRYKVAKRGQDVALRCDPISGHVSLFWYQQALGQGPEFLTYFQNEAQLDKSGLPSDRFFAERPEGSVSTLKIQRTQQEDSAVYLCASSLVIGGSGYTFGSGTRLTVV.

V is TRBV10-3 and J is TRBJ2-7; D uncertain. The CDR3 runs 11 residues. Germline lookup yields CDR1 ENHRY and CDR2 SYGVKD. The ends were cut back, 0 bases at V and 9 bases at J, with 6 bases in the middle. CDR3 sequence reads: CAISESWGQYF. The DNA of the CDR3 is TGTGCCATCAGTGAGTCGTGGGGGCAGTACTTC.

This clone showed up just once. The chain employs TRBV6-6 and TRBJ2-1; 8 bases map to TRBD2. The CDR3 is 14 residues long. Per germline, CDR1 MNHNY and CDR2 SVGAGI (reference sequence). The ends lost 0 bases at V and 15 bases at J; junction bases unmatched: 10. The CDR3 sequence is CASSYSNSGLEVFF. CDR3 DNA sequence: TGTGCCAGCAGTTACTCGAATTCGGGACTAGAGGTGTTCTTC.

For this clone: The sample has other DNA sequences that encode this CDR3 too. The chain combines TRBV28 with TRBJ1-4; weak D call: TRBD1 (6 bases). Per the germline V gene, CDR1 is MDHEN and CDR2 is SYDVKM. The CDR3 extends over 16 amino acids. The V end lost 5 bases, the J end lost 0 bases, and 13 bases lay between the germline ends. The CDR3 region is CASSSPGTPTNEKLFF. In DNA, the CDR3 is TGTGCCAGCAGTAGCCCCGGGACACCAACTAATGAAAAACTGTTTTTT.

CDR3: CASSLHLYNYGYTF. Written as DNA, the CDR3 is TGTGCCAGCAGTTTACACTTATACAACTATGGCTACACCTTC. J is TRBJ1-2 and V is TRBV28; D gene uncertain. The CDR3 is 14 residues long. Trimming took 2 bases from V and 2 from J, leaving 9 bases between them. CDR1 MDHEN and CDR2 SYDVKM come from the germline V gene.